The next 18 T cell receptor beta chains were all read from a single sample in a study of blood T cells in healthy people across ages. Together with a sample-barcoded 5' primer, a J-beta primer mix was included in a second PCR lasting roughly 6 to 12 cycles. TCRdb reprocessed the 5' RACE reads via MiXCR and lists one record per CDR3 protein. Seen here are 1.5 million to 2 million distinct CDR3 sequences, 49% observed once, and the top ten hold 2.1%. The sample consisted of blood. The receptors were gathered from a woman between 40 and 50 years old in good health.

Comment on this clonotype: A read error may account for a junction end that differs from germline. This CDR3 is CASSLLSTQETQYF. The CDR3, as DNA: TGTGCTAGCAGCTTACTATCTACTCAAGAGACCCAGTACTTC. The chain combines TRBV7-7 with TRBJ2-5; D gene unclear. Germline-derived CDR1 and CDR2 are SSHAT and FNYEAQ (reference sequence). The CDR3 runs to 14 residues. Full variable domain (missing parts from reference TRBV7-7 and TRBJ2-5): GAGVSQSPRYKVTKRGQDVTLRCDPISSHATLYWYQQALGQGPEFLTYFNYEAQPDKSGLPSDRFSAERPEGSISTLTIQRTEQRDSAMYRCASSLLSTQETQYFGPGTRLLVL.

The rearrangement links TRBV10-1 to TRBJ2-4; possibly TRBD1 for D (6 bases). This CDR3 is 14 amino acids long. Trimming cost V 1 base and J 7 bases, with 11 bases left between them. CDR1 WNHNN and CDR2 SYGVQD come from the germline V gene (reference sequence). CDR3 protein: CASSEWQGMNIQYF. CDR3 sequence (DNA): TGCGCCAGCAGTGAGTGGCAGGGGATGAACATTCAGTACTTC.

V usage is TRBV4-3 and J usage is TRBJ2-3; D unclear. The V gene's germline CDR1 is LGHNA and CDR2 YSLEER. Between the trimmed V and J ends, which lost 3 bases and 5 bases, there was a span of 15 bases. This CDR3 is 15 amino acids long. The CDR3 region is CASSQGTSPKDTQYF. The CDR3 nucleotides read TGCGCCAGCAGCCAGGGTACCAGCCCTAAAGATACGCAGTATTTT.

The table lists this clonotype with a few counts. V is TRBV12-3 or TRBV12-4 and J is TRBJ2-4; 7 nucleotides match TRBD1. V lost 6 bases to trimming and J lost 4 bases; unmatched junction nucleotides: 3. This CDR3 region has 13 residues. The CDR3 spells CASRPTGKNIQYF. The CDR3 DNA follows: TGTGCCAGCAGGCCGACAGGGAAAAACATTCAGTACTTC.

The chain has TRBV7-2 and TRBJ2-2, with D possibly matching TRBD2 (5 bases). Germline loops: CDR1 SGHTA, CDR2 FQGNSA. The CDR3 is made up of 18 amino acids. Trimming took off 0 bases at V and 5 bases at J, with 19 bases between the two ends. For the CDR3, the DNA is TGTGCCAGCAGCTTAGCGAGGTCGGGGAAATCCCCAACCGGGGAGCTGTTTTTT. Protein product: CASSLARSGKSPTGELFF.

The chain has TRBV6-2 or TRBV6-3 and TRBJ1-2; D not resolved. The V and J ends lost 6 bases and 0 bases respectively, with 11 bases between them. Germline loops: CDR1 MNHEY, CDR2 SVGEGT. This CDR3 has 14 amino acids. The CDR3 loop is CASSPENPNYGYTF. The CDR3 coding sequence is TGTGCCAGCAGCCCGGAGAACCCTAACTATGGCTACACCTTC.

The CDR3 DNA is TGTGCTTTACAGAAATGGGGGGGGCACGATACGCAGTATTTT. As protein: CALQKWGGHDTQYF. This chain links TRBV28 with TRBJ2-3, with D perhaps matching TRBD2 (7 bases). This CDR3 has 14 residues. Germline V CDR1 and CDR2: MDHEN, SYDVKM.

This clonotype was recorded once. The genes are TRBV7-9 and TRBJ1-6; D is perhaps TRBD1 (5 bases). V lost 5 bases to trimming and J lost 0 bases, with 8 bases between them. This CDR3 has 15 amino acids. Looked up from germline, CDR1 is SEHNR and CDR2 is FQNEAQ (reference sequence). CDR3 in amino acids: CASSGASSYNSPLHF. The CDR3 nucleotides read TGTGCCAGCAGCGGGGCCAGCTCCTATAATTCACCCCTCCACTTT.

This clonotype was recorded a few times. This chain's CDR3 is CASSLETGGASNQPQHF. The DNA for the CDR3 is TGTGCCAGCAGTTTAGAGACAGGGGGCGCGAGCAATCAGCCCCAGCATTTT. The chain uses TRBV12-3 or TRBV12-4 and TRBJ1-5; 10 positions agree with TRBD1. CDR3 size: 17 residues. Losses at the gene ends were 1 base for V and 1 base for J; bases not matched to a gene: 4.

There are a few counts of this clonotype. The CDR3 here is CASSFLRRDFRETQYF. CDR3 coding DNA: TGTGCCAGCAGCTTTCTTCGTCGGGACTTCCGGGAGACCCAGTACTTC. The V call is TRBV7-9, the J call TRBJ2-5, with a tentative D call TRBD2 (6 bases). The CDR3 loop spans 16 amino acids. Germline-derived CDR1 and CDR2 are SEHNR and FQNEAQ (reference sequence). V dropped 3 bases and J dropped 5 bases, with 19 bases sitting between them.

Ten or more counts support this clonotype. One junction end disagrees with the germline gene, perhaps due to a read error. The J gene is TRBJ2-3, the V gene TRBV4-3; the D gene could be TRBD1 or TRBD2 (5 bases each). The CDR3 is 14 amino acids. CDR1 and CDR2 (germline): LGHNA, YSLEER. The CDR3, as DNA: TGTGCCAGCAGCCAAGGGACGGGCACAGATACGCAGTATTTT. This sequence encodes CASSQGTGTDTQYF.

The CDR3 spells CASSQQPAGIGTDTQYF. The CDR3, as DNA: TGCGCCAGCAGCCAACAGCCAGCAGGGATAGGCACAGATACGCAGTATTTT. V usage is TRBV4-3 and J usage is TRBJ2-3; D is possibly TRBD1 (5 bases). There are 17 residues in the CDR3. Germline V gene lookup returns CDR1 LGHNA and CDR2 YSLEER. V gave up 2 bases and J gave up 1 base, with 16 bases separating them.

A word on this clonotype: A read error may produce the germline difference seen at one junction end. The CDR3 region has the DNA TGTGCTAGCAGCTTAAGACGGGGGGCTGGGAAAGAGACCCAGTACTTC. Translating gives CASSLRRGAGKETQYF. V and J are TRBV7-7 and TRBJ2-7, with D perhaps matching TRBD2 (7 bases). Gene TRBJ2-5 matches the end of the DNA better, so the J call may be wrong. Per the germline V gene, CDR1 is SSHAT and CDR2 is FNYEAQ (reference sequence). The CDR3 length is 16 residues.

With regard to this clonotype: At one end, the junction sequence differs from germline, possibly due to a read error. V is TRBV6-2 or TRBV6-3 and J is TRBJ2-6; TRBD1 agrees at 9 bases. Per germline, CDR1 MNHEY and CDR2 SVGEGT. The CDR3 runs to 17 residues. For the CDR3, the DNA is TGTGTCAGCACTACCGGGACAGGGAACTCTGGGGCCAACGTCCTGACTTTC. It encodes CVSTTGTGNSGANVLTF.

The chain joins TRBV28 to TRBJ2-5, with 12 positions matching TRBD2. The DNA end lines up better with TRBJ2-7; the J call may be wrong. Germline loops: CDR1 MDHEN, CDR2 SYDVKM. The length of the CDR3 is 15 residues. CDR3 DNA sequence: TGTGCCAGCAGTTTGCTAGCGGGGGGGCTCTACGAGCAGTACTTC. This gives the protein CASSLLAGGLYEQYF.

A note on this clonotype: The junction shows a germline mismatch at one end, possibly a read error. This chain joins TRBV15 and TRBJ2-5; D may be TRBD1 (5 bases). In germline, CDR1 is LNHNV, CDR2 YYDKDF (reference sequence). The CDR3 spans 15 residues. Here the CDR3 reads CVTSRVGRVEETQYF. For the CDR3, the DNA is TGTGTCACCAGCAGAGTGGGCAGGGTAGAAGAGACCCAGTACTTC.

This clonotype is a singleton in its sample. J is TRBJ2-5 and V is TRBV7-8, with D perhaps assigned TRBD1 or TRBD2 (5 bases each). The DNA end favors TRBJ2-1, so the J call may be wrong. The CDR3 totals 16 residues. The germline CDR1 and CDR2 sequences are SGHVS and FQNEAQ. The CDR3 is CASSVGWQGVGETQFF. CDR3 DNA: TGTGCCAGCAGCGTAGGGTGGCAGGGAGTCGGAGAGACCCAGTTCTTC.

The CDR3 sequence is CSVDGGASGNEQFF. CDR3 DNA: TGCAGCGTTGACGGGGGGGCCAGTGGCAATGAGCAGTTCTTC. J is TRBJ2-1 and V is TRBV29-1; 8 bases map to TRBD2. Germline V CDR1 and CDR2: SQVTM, ANQGSEA. This CDR3 region has 14 residues. The ends lost 3 bases at V and 6 bases at J; junction bases unmatched: 7.